These 29 T cell receptor beta chains originate from one sample sequenced in a study of spatial heterogeneity in lung cancer (dated by TCRdb to between 2019 and 2020). Library construction relied on 5' RACE. Sequencing was performed on a NextSeq 500. Through fastp at Q25 and MiXCR, TCRdb rebuilt clones from the public reads, retaining in-frame beta chains. Each record represents a unique CDR3 protein, reported with the most common genes and DNA among its rows. The sample table shows over 75,000 distinct CDR3 sequences, and around 21% are seen once. Together, the top ten hold about 6.6% of the sample. This specimen's time point label, per the study, means: sample taken at primary tumor resection. Whole RNA extracted from tumor and nontumor lung tissue, or from cryopreserved PBMC samples, was used for TCR sequencing without cell sorting. The sample consisted of PBMCs, taken at surgery. The source of these receptors is a male donor with early-stage non-small cell lung cancer.

The chain is built from TRBV5-1 and TRBJ2-7, with 8 bases matching TRBD1. In germline, CDR1 is SGHRS, CDR2 YFSETQ. The junction had 4 bases not matched to a gene; V was cut back by 0 bases and J by 5 bases. CDR3 length equals 14 residues. This CDR3 reads CASSLGTGTHEQYF. In DNA form, the CDR3 reads TGCGCCAGCAGCTTGGGGACAGGGACCCACGAGCAGTACTTC.

In this sample, this clonotype turned up many times. This rearrangement joins TRBV7-9 to TRBJ1-1; D perhaps matches TRBD1 (6 bases). Per the germline V gene, CDR1 is SEHNR and CDR2 is FQNEAQ (reference sequence). CDR3 length equals 14 residues. The germline V and J ends were trimmed by 5 bases and 12 bases, with 22 bases remaining between them. The CDR3 reads CASSPTDRTGDTFF. The CDR3 nucleotides read TGTGCCAGCAGCCCGACCGACAGGACGGGAGATACTTTCTTT.

The rearrangement uses TRBV2 and TRBJ2-3; D might be TRBD1 or TRBD2, each matching 5 bases. Germline loops: CDR1 SNHLY, CDR2 FYNNEI. CDR3 length equals 13 residues. The V gene lost 9 bases and the J gene lost 4 bases, with 14 bases spanning the gap. The CDR3 loop reads CASRYGAADTQYF. In DNA form, the CDR3 reads TGTGCCAGTAGGTACGGGGCTGCAGATACGCAGTATTTT. The full variable domain, rest sourced from reference TRBV2 and TRBJ2-3, is EPEVTQTPSHQVTQMGQEVILRCVPISNHLYFYWYRQILGQKVEFLVSFYNNEISEKSEIFDDQFSVERPDGSNFTLKIRSTKLEDSAMYFCASRYGAADTQYFGPGTRLTVL.

This clonotype was detected only once. This chain joins TRBV15 and TRBJ2-2; 7 nucleotides align to TRBD2. The CDR3 covers 17 residues. The V gene end was trimmed by 5 bases and the J gene end by 5 bases; junction bases not matched to a gene: 14. Looked up from germline, CDR1 is LNHNV and CDR2 is YYDKDF (reference sequence). CDR3 sequence: CATSVLPGVGGTGELFF. Written as DNA, the CDR3 is TGTGCCACCAGCGTCCTCCCCGGGGTGGGAGGGACCGGGGAGCTGTTTTTT. Looking up the rest from reference TRBV15 and TRBJ2-2 gives the full variable domain: DAMVIQNPRYQVTQFGKPVTLSCSQTLNHNVMYWYQQKSSQAPKLLFHYYDKDFNNEADTPDNFQSRRPNTSFCFLDIRSPGLGDTAMYLCATSVLPGVGGTGELFFGEGSRLTVL.

This rearrangement joins TRBV5-1 to TRBJ2-7, with D uncertain. CDR3 length: 12 residues. Per germline, CDR1 SGHRS and CDR2 YFSETQ. Trimming took 4 bases from V and 2 from J, leaving 7 bases between them. The CDR3 region has the DNA TGCGCCAGCAGCCCACTGGCCTACGAGCAGTACTTC. Translation gives CASSPLAYEQYF.

As DNA, the CDR3 is TGCAGTGCTAGAGACCCAGGGCGGCGCGCTGAAGCTTTCTTT. Amino acids: CSARDPGRRAEAFF. The chain couples TRBV20-1 to TRBJ1-1; tentative D call: TRBD1 (5 bases). The ends were cut back, 0 bases at V and 6 bases at J, with 14 bases in the middle. Germline values: CDR1 DFQATT, CDR2 SNEGSKA (reference sequence). The CDR3 totals 14 residues.

In its sample, this clonotype was seen a few times. The rearrangement uses TRBV4-2 and TRBJ1-4; D is unclear. The germline CDR1 and CDR2 sequences are LGHNA and YNFKEQ. Trimming took 0 bases from V and 4 from J, leaving 9 bases between them. The CDR3 has 15 amino acids. Here the CDR3 reads CASSQDGGFNEKLFF. CDR3 nucleotides: TGTGCCAGCAGCCAAGATGGAGGTTTTAATGAAAAACTGTTTTTT.

The chain carries TRBV5-1 and TRBJ2-3; D is uncertain. V shed 4 bases and J shed 2 bases, with 11 bases lying between them. The germline V gene has CDR1 SGHRS and CDR2 YFSETQ. CDR3 size: 14 residues. CDR3 in DNA: TGCGCCAGCAGCCAATCTCGGATCACAGATACGCAGTATTTT. Its translation is CASSQSRITDTQYF.

The chain combines TRBV3-1 with TRBJ1-2; no clear D gene. The V gene's germline CDR1 is LGHDT and CDR2 YNNKEL (reference sequence). This CDR3 has 13 residues. Trimming left V 1 base short and J 7 bases short, with 10 bases between. The CDR3 here is CASSQADGPGYTF. Here the CDR3 DNA reads TGTGCCAGCAGCCAAGCGGATGGACCTGGCTACACCTTC. The full variable domain, completed using reference TRBV3-1 and TRBJ1-2, is DTAVSQTPKYLVTQMGNDKSIKCEQNLGHDTMYWYKQDSKKFLKIMFSYNNKELIINETVPNRFSPKSPDKAHLNLHINSLELGDSAVYFCASSQADGPGYTFGSGTRLTVV.

This clonotype was counted a few times. The V and J genes are TRBV3-1 and TRBJ1-1; 7 bases align to TRBD1. Germline V gene data show CDR1 as LGHDT and CDR2 as YNNKEL (reference sequence). This CDR3 is 15 amino acids long. After removal of 3 bases from V and 2 bases from J, the junction contained 6 bases not matched to a gene. The CDR3 is CASSQRDRKNTEAFF. The CDR3 region has the DNA TGTGCCAGCAGCCAGAGGGACAGAAAAAACACTGAAGCTTTCTTT.

V usage is TRBV5-1 and J usage is TRBJ2-3; D unresolved. V lost 3 bases and J lost 6, with 11 bases in between. CDR1 is SGHRS, CDR2 YFSETQ, per germline. The length of the CDR3 is 13 residues. The CDR3 nucleotides are TGCGCCAGCAGCTCCAAATATGGGGATACGCAGTATTTT. Amino acids: CASSSKYGDTQYF.

The V call is TRBV20-1, the J call TRBJ2-4; either TRBD1 or TRBD2 may fit D (5 bases each). V was cut by 6 bases and J by 0 bases, with 12 bases left in between. From germline, CDR1 is DFQATT and CDR2 SNEGSKA (reference sequence). The CDR3 consists of 14 residues. The CDR3: CSAQGRLAKNIQYF. CDR3 DNA sequence: TGCAGTGCCCAGGGACGGCTAGCCAAAAACATTCAGTACTTC.

This clonotype showed up just a few times. The V and J genes are TRBV5-1 and TRBJ2-2; no clear D gene. The CDR3 is 16 amino acids. Germline CDR1 reads SGHRS; CDR2 reads YFSETQ. Trimming cost V 0 bases and J 1 base, with 10 bases left between them. The CDR3 nucleotides are TGCGCCAGCAGCTTGGGGGTCGGAGAGAACACCGGGGAGCTGTTTTTT. It is translated as CASSLGVGENTGELFF.

The table lists this clonotype with many counts. This sequence joins TRBV11-3 and TRBJ2-1; D remains ambiguous. The CDR3 is 13 amino acids. Trimming pared 6 bases from V and 7 bases from J, leaving 13 bases between. Germline CDR1 SGHNT, CDR2 YENEEA. The CDR3 nucleotides read TGTGCCAGCAGTTCCCTCGAGTGGAATGAGCAGTTCTTC. It encodes CASSSLEWNEQFF.

This clonotype came up many times. The V and J genes are TRBV4-3 and TRBJ1-5, with D maybe TRBD1 (5 bases). V lost 0 bases and J 5 bases, leaving 11 bases between the germline ends. There are 15 residues in the CDR3. Germline CDR1 is LGHNA and CDR2 is YSLEER. Here the CDR3 DNA reads TGCGCCAGCAGCCAAGATCGGGGGAACTATCAGCCCCAGCATTTT. Its translation is CASSQDRGNYQPQHF.

A few counts support this clonotype. The V call is TRBV5-1, the J call TRBJ2-1; D is perhaps TRBD1 or TRBD2 (5 bases each). V was shortened by 0 bases and J by 7 bases, with 20 bases between the two germline ends. Germline CDR1 SGHRS, CDR2 YFSETQ. The CDR3 has 17 amino acids. The CDR3: CASSLAGRDPIGNEQFF. In DNA form, the CDR3 reads TGCGCCAGCAGCTTGGCCGGCCGGGACCCTATCGGAAATGAGCAGTTCTTC.

This clonotype was counted a few times. This chain uses TRBV3-1 with TRBJ2-1; weak D call: TRBD2 (5 bases). Germline CDR1 reads LGHDT; CDR2 reads YNNKEL (reference sequence). CDR3 length: 14 amino acids. The V end was cut by 0 bases, the J end by 16 bases, with 19 bases between. Here the CDR3 DNA reads TGTGCCAGCAGCCAAGATCATCTCGGGCCAGAGGGATTCTTC. Translating gives CASSQDHLGPEGFF.

This clonotype has at least ten counts. This chain uses TRBV18 with TRBJ2-7; D uncertain. Trimming removed 3 bases at V and 2 bases at J, with 14 bases between. This CDR3 spans 15 amino acids. Germline V lookup: CDR1 KGHSH, CDR2 LQKENI. In DNA, the CDR3 is TGTGCCAGCTCACCGGGGAACCTAGAGGCCTACGAGCAGTACTTC. It specifies CASSPGNLEAYEQYF.

This clonotype was detected once. The chain recombines TRBV5-1 with TRBJ2-7; no firm D call. The V end was cut by 1 base, the J end by 0 bases, with 14 bases between. The CDR3 covers 16 residues. Germline V gene sequence: CDR1 SGHRS, CDR2 YFSETQ. The CDR3 DNA is TGCGCCAGCAGCTTGACCGGAAAGAGTATCTCCTACGAGCAGTACTTC. Protein sequence: CASSLTGKSISYEQYF.

The V gene is TRBV3-1, the J gene TRBJ2-3; D is uncertain. Trimming stripped 1 base from V and 1 base from J, with 6 bases between. The CDR3 is made up of 14 amino acids. Germline V gene sequence: CDR1 LGHDT, CDR2 YNNKEL (reference sequence). CDR3 in amino acids: CASSQADGTDTQYF. The CDR3 nucleotides are TGTGCCAGCAGCCAAGCTGACGGCACAGATACGCAGTATTTT.

The chain couples TRBV9 to TRBJ1-2; D is perhaps TRBD1 (6 bases). The length of the CDR3 is 14 residues. Germline CDR1 reads SGDLS; CDR2 reads YYNGEE. Trimming removed 0 bases from V and 8 bases from J, with 14 bases in between. CDR3 bases: TGTGCCAGCAGCGTAGGCCAGGGGACTAAAGGCTACACCTTC. This translates into CASSVGQGTKGYTF.

This chain's CDR3 is CASSQDVPTSGGVYEQFF. Written as DNA, the CDR3 is TGCGCCAGCAGCCAAGATGTCCCGACTAGCGGGGGGGTCTATGAGCAGTTCTTC. V usage is TRBV4-3 and J usage is TRBJ2-1; 14 nucleotides line up with TRBD2. The CDR3 length is 18 residues. Germline CDR1 reads LGHNA; CDR2 reads YSLEER. Unmatched junction bases numbered 9, after V lost 0 bases and J lost 8 bases.

The V call is TRBV20-1, the J call TRBJ1-1; possible D gene TRBD1, 5 bases. V shed 6 bases and J shed 7 bases, with 15 bases lying between them. Germline loops: CDR1 DFQATT, CDR2 SNEGSKA (reference sequence). The CDR3 covers 12 residues. CDR3 residues: CSAPGGADEAFF. The CDR3 DNA sequence: TGCAGTGCCCCGGGCGGGGCAGATGAAGCTTTCTTT.

This clonotype was seen repeatedly, ten times or more. The V and J genes are TRBV7-2 and TRBJ2-1, with 8 nucleotides matching TRBD1. V shed 2 bases, J shed 5 bases, and the junction held 2 bases outside the gene matches. This CDR3 region has 14 residues. Germline-derived CDR1 and CDR2 are SGHTA and FQGNSA. The CDR3 DNA reads as TGTGCCAGCAGCTTAAGACAGGGGAACAATGAGCAGTTCTTC. The encoded protein is CASSLRQGNNEQFF.

This chain links TRBV6-2 or TRBV6-3 with TRBJ2-5; no firm D call. Per the germline V gene, CDR1 is MNHEY and CDR2 is SVGEGT. CDR3 size: 13 residues. The V end lost 3 bases, the J end lost 5 bases, and 10 bases lay between the germline ends. As DNA, the CDR3 is TGTGCCAGCAGTTATACAATCCCGGAGACCCAGTACTTC. This encodes CASSYTIPETQYF.

This rearrangement joins TRBV6-2 or TRBV6-3 to TRBJ2-1; D gene uncertain. Deletions cut 6 bases from V and 0 bases from J, with 9 bases between. CDR1 is MNHEY and CDR2 is SVGEGT in the germline V gene. The CDR3 covers 14 residues. The CDR3 coding sequence is TGTGCCAGCAGCAGAACTGGCTCCTACAATGAGCAGTTCTTC. Amino acids: CASSRTGSYNEQFF.

V usage is TRBV24-1 and J usage is TRBJ2-1; D assignment may be TRBD1 or TRBD2 (6 bases each). The CDR3 spans 16 residues. V shed 3 bases and J shed 8 bases, with 19 bases lying between them. CDR1 KGHDR and CDR2 SFDVKD come from the germline V gene. The CDR3 DNA is TGTGCCACCAGTGATGCCTCAGGGGAGGTCGGCGATGAGCAGTTCTTC. It is translated as CATSDASGEVGDEQFF.

The rearrangement joins TRBV9 to TRBJ1-6; a weak D match, TRBD1 (6 bases). The V end lost 0 bases, the J end lost 4 bases, and 11 bases lay between the germline ends. The length of the CDR3 is 16 residues. Germline loops: CDR1 SGDLS, CDR2 YYNGEE. CDR3 residues: CASSVEATGYNSPLHF. The CDR3 nucleotides read TGTGCCAGCAGCGTAGAGGCGACAGGTTATAATTCACCCCTCCACTTT.

The rearrangement uses TRBV20-1 and TRBJ2-7, with TRBD1 identical over 11 bases. Germline V CDR1 and CDR2: DFQATT, SNEGSKA (reference sequence). The J segment lost 5 bases and the V segment lost 5 bases, leaving 8 bases of the junction unmatched. The CDR3 is 14 amino acids. In DNA form, the CDR3 reads TGCAGTGCTTCCCGGGACAGGGGGAGCCACGAGCAGTACTTC. Translation: CSASRDRGSHEQYF.